One sample yielded the 10 T cell receptor beta chains listed below, sequenced in a study of T cell changes during pregnancy in multiple sclerosis. Clones were sequenced by immunoSEQ multiplex PCR, and TCRdb holds only the in-frame ones, with some missing. Found here are around 70,000 clones, 92% of them singletons; the top ten hold about 4%. Sequencing was performed on peripheral blood, taken after pregnancy. The receptors shown here come from a female donor in good health, enrolled as a control in a pregnancy study.

The genes are TRBV7-9 and TRBJ2-2, with D possibly TRBD1 on 6 matching bases. The V gene lost 1 base and the J gene lost 5 bases, with 11 bases spanning the gap. Looked up from germline, CDR1 is SEHNR and CDR2 is FQNEAQ (reference sequence). This CDR3 region has 15 residues. CDR3 DNA: TGTGCCAGCAGCTTAGTAACAGGGCCAACCGGGGAGCTGTTTTTT. As protein: CASSLVTGPTGELFF.

The rearrangement joins TRBV6-4 to TRBJ2-3, with TRBD1 identical over 7 bases. The CDR3 is 16 amino acids. Germline loops: CDR1 MRHNA, CDR2 SNTAGT. V trimming: 2 bases; J trimming: 2 bases; junction bases outside the gene matches: 7. CDR3: CASSDDAGGTTDTQYF. CDR3 bases: TGTGCCAGCAGTGACGACGCAGGGGGAACCACAGATACGCAGTATTTT.

CDR3 in amino acids: CASSKQGNYEQYF. CDR3 coding DNA: TGTGCCAGCAGTAAACAGGGAAACTACGAGCAGTACTTC. This chain links TRBV2 with TRBJ2-7; D is possibly TRBD1 (6 bases). The germline gives CDR1 SNHLY, CDR2 FYNNEI. This CDR3 has 13 residues. Trimming removed 5 bases at V and 3 bases at J, with 11 bases between.

The chain is built from TRBV7-6 and TRBJ2-5; tentatively, D is TRBD1 (5 bases). Trimming took off 5 bases at V and 5 bases at J, with 6 bases between the two ends. Per germline, CDR1 SGHVS and CDR2 FNYEAQ. The CDR3 consists of 11 residues. CDR3 protein: CASSPGETQYF. Written as DNA, the CDR3 is TGTGCCAGCAGCCCAGGGGAGACCCAGTACTTC.

The chain combines TRBV9 with TRBJ2-1; TRBD2 is a possible D gene (5 bases). In germline, CDR1 is SGDLS, CDR2 YYNGEE. The CDR3 has 15 amino acids. The ends were cut back, 2 bases at V and 1 base at J, with 10 bases in the middle. The CDR3 DNA follows: TGTGCCAGCAGCGTCAGCGGAGATTCCTACAATGAGCAGTTCTTC. This translates into CASSVSGDSYNEQFF.

The chain uses TRBV14 and TRBJ2-2, with D perhaps TRBD2 (6 bases). CDR3 length: 16 residues. V was clipped by 4 bases and J by 3 bases, with 15 bases between them. Germline V gives CDR1 SGHDN, CDR2 FVKESK. This chain's CDR3 is CASSRRRGMDTGELFF. The CDR3 DNA is TGTGCCAGCAGCCGCCGGCGGGGTATGGACACCGGGGAGCTGTTTTTT.

The chain has TRBV9 and TRBJ2-1; 10 bases align to TRBD2. The CDR3 is made up of 16 amino acids. The V and J ends lost 4 bases and 2 bases, in that order; junction bases with no gene match: 6. Germline V gives CDR1 SGDLS, CDR2 YYNGEE. CDR3 loop: CASSPSGSSPYNEQFF. Written as DNA, the CDR3 is TGTGCCAGCAGCCCTAGCGGGAGCTCCCCCTACAATGAGCAGTTCTTC.

The chain uses TRBV28 and TRBJ2-1; perhaps TRBD2 as D (5 bases). Deletions cut 3 bases from V and 0 bases from J, with 9 bases between. Germline V lookup: CDR1 MDHEN, CDR2 SYDVKM. The CDR3 has 15 amino acids. DNA of the CDR3: TGTGCCAGCAGTTTTGTGGGGAGCTCCTACAATGAGCAGTTCTTC. Amino acid sequence: CASSFVGSSYNEQFF.

V and J are TRBV2 and TRBJ1-2; 9 bases align to TRBD1. The germline gives CDR1 SNHLY, CDR2 FYNNEI. J gave up 7 bases and V 6 bases, and 9 bases lay outside the gene matches. The CDR3 length is 14 residues. The CDR3 region has the DNA TGTGCCAGCAGCGACCCCACAGGGGGCCGTGGCTACACCTTC. It yields the protein CASSDPTGGRGYTF.

The chain couples TRBV7-9 to TRBJ2-7; D gene unclear. Germline-derived CDR1 and CDR2 are SEHNR and FQNEAQ (reference sequence). Trimming pared 2 bases from V and 3 bases from J, leaving 8 bases between. The CDR3 is 13 residues long. The CDR3 spells CASSLSFLYEQYF. CDR3 sequence (DNA): TGTGCCAGCAGCTTAAGCTTTCTCTACGAGCAGTACTTC. The full variable domain, in which reference TRBV7-9 and TRBJ2-7 provide the parts outside the CDR3, is DTGVSQNPRHKITKRGQNVTFRCDPISEHNRLYWYRQTLGQGPEFLTYFQNEAQLEKSRLLSDRFSAERPKGSFSTLEIQRTEQGDSAMYLCASSLSFLYEQYFGPGTRLTVT.